These 13 T cell receptor beta chains were all obtained from the same sample, sequenced in a study of blood T cell repertoires in COVID-19. The method was immunoSEQ multiplex PCR; TCRdb's version includes in-frame clones alone and lacks a portion of them. The sample holds some 150,000 clones, more than 65% seen once. Sequences were obtained from peripheral blood. All receptors derive from a woman older than 75 with acute or convalescent COVID-19.

This clone has only one observation. This sequence joins TRBV7-2 and TRBJ1-6; TRBD1 is a possible D gene (6 bases). Trimming shortened V by 0 bases and J by 5 bases, and 11 bases separated the two germline ends. The CDR3 runs to 16 residues. Germline assignment: CDR1 SGHTA and CDR2 FQGNSA. The CDR3 DNA reads TGTGCCAGCAGCTTAGCTAGTGACAGGAATAATTCACCCCTCCACTTT. Its protein is CASSLASDRNNSPLHF.

Regarding this clone: Other DNA sequences in the sample encode the same CDR3. The chain uses TRBV9 and TRBJ2-1, with 8 bases identical to TRBD2. Germline CDR1 is SGDLS and CDR2 is YYNGEE. This CDR3 comprises 14 residues. V trimming: 4 bases; J trimming: 0 bases; junction bases outside the gene matches: 0. CDR3 sequence: CASSSGSSYNEQFF. The CDR3 region has the DNA TGTGCCAGCAGCAGCGGGAGCTCCTACAATGAGCAGTTCTTC.

The chain links TRBV6-5 to TRBJ1-2, with 9 bases fitting TRBD1. The junction had 13 bases not matched to a gene; V was cut back by 6 bases and J by 8 bases. Germline-derived CDR1 and CDR2 are MNHEY and SVGAGI. The CDR3 consists of 15 residues. The DNA for the CDR3 is TGTGCCAGCAGCTACGGGACAGGGAATTCGTGGGGCTACACCTTC. Amino acid sequence: CASSYGTGNSWGYTF.

The J gene is TRBJ1-5, the V gene TRBV6-5; TRBD1 matches at 7 bases. Germline V gene sequence: CDR1 MNHEY, CDR2 SVGAGI. J lost 0 bases, V lost 4 bases, and 6 bases had no gene match. This CDR3 has 16 amino acids. CDR3 nucleotides: TGTGCCAGCAGTTCCCGGGACAGAGATAGCAATCAGCCCCAGCATTTT. Its translation is CASSSRDRDSNQPQHF.

The J gene is TRBJ1-1, the V gene TRBV6-5; perhaps TRBD1 as D (5 bases). This CDR3 contains 15 residues. Germline V gene sequence: CDR1 MNHEY, CDR2 SVGAGI. Trimming removed 8 bases at V and 0 bases at J, with 16 bases between. Written as DNA, the CDR3 is TGTGCCAGCGTCCCCCAGGGTACGGTGAACACTGAAGCTTTCTTT. Residues: CASVPQGTVNTEAFF.

As for this clone: Within the sample, other DNA sequences also encode this same CDR3. The chain joins TRBV6-2 or TRBV6-3 to TRBJ2-3, with 11 nucleotides matching TRBD2. Germline V gene sequence: CDR1 MNHEY, CDR2 SVGEGT. Unmatched junction bases numbered 9, after V lost 5 bases and J lost 5 bases. This CDR3 region has 16 residues. The CDR3 coding sequence is TGTGCCAGCAGTCACCCTGGACTAGCGGGCCTAGATACGCAGTATTTT. This gives the protein CASSHPGLAGLDTQYF.

As regards this clone: This specimen includes other DNA sequences encoding the same CDR3. The V and J genes are TRBV28 and TRBJ1-2; D gene unclear. The CDR3 is made up of 11 amino acids. V lost 4 bases and J lost 2, with 2 bases in between. CDR1 is MDHEN and CDR2 is SYDVKM in the germline V gene. The CDR3 region is CASSSNYGYTF. The DNA for the CDR3 is TGTGCCAGCAGTTCAAACTATGGCTACACCTTC.

The chain recombines TRBV9 with TRBJ2-1; D is perhaps TRBD2 (6 bases). CDR1 SGDLS and CDR2 YYNGEE come from the germline V gene. Trimming took 3 bases from V and 2 from J, leaving 12 bases between them. The CDR3 sequence is 15 residues long. The CDR3 sequence: CASSGRGTPYNEQFF. DNA of the CDR3: TGTGCCAGCAGCGGACGAGGGACTCCCTACAATGAGCAGTTCTTC.

This chain uses TRBV30 with TRBJ1-2, with D uncertain. V shed 3 bases and J shed 4 bases, with 15 bases lying between them. The CDR3 has 14 amino acids. Germline-derived CDR1 and CDR2 are GTSNPN and SVGIG (reference sequence). The CDR3 reads CAWSGRLSGYGYTF. Written as DNA, the CDR3 is TGTGCCTGGAGCGGGAGGCTCTCAGGCTATGGCTACACCTTC.

The chain employs TRBV29-1 and TRBJ2-7; D is ambiguous. The CDR3 is 11 amino acids. The germline gives CDR1 SQVTM, CDR2 ANQGSEA. The V gene lost 4 bases and the J gene lost 2 bases, with 6 bases spanning the gap. The CDR3 sequence is CSVATTYEQYF. For the CDR3, the DNA is TGCAGCGTTGCCACAACCTACGAGCAGTACTTC.

V is TRBV28 and J is TRBJ1-4; TRBD1 aligns across 8 bases. The CDR3 sequence is 14 residues long. CDR1 is MDHEN and CDR2 is SYDVKM in the germline V gene. V lost 8 bases, J lost 8 bases, and 10 bases stayed unmatched. CDR3 sequence (DNA): TGTGCCAGCCGTTCCTACAGGGGGGGCGAAAAACTGTTTTTT. It codes for CASRSYRGGEKLFF.

This clone has more than one count but fewer than ten. This chain links TRBV10-2 with TRBJ1-1, with 8 nucleotides matching TRBD1. The CDR3 covers 13 residues. The ends lost 10 bases at V and 4 bases at J; junction bases unmatched: 8. Germline assignment: CDR1 WSHSY and CDR2 SAAADI. Written as DNA, the CDR3 is TGCGCCACCCAGGGGGCAACCTCCACTGAAGCTTTCTTT. It codes for CATQGATSTEAFF.

This clone occurred once. The gene calls are TRBV7-2 and TRBJ2-3; D might be TRBD2 (7 bases). V was cut by 3 bases and J by 4 bases, with 20 bases left in between. The CDR3 contains 17 residues. CDR1 SGHTA and CDR2 FQGNSA come from the germline V gene. CDR3 DNA: TGTGCCAGCAGCTTGAAGGGGGGGAGCTCAGGAGCAGATACGCAGTATTTT. Translation gives CASSLKGGSSGADTQYF.